Listed here is a single T cell receptor (beta chain). It has no known antigen specificity. No quality values exist for individual bases; no much larger clone is one base distant. This specimen comes from a study of Tregs in tolerant kidney transplant recipients (dated by TCRdb to the late 2010s). Some background on the complete study: Related donors were used in the transplants with nonmyeloablative bone marrow transplantation, and mixed chimerism was transient in the human trials. The study used TCRbeta sequencing to identify donor-specific regulatory T cells before combined kidney and bone marrow transplantation, then tracked those cells after transplant.

Genomic DNA was extracted from sorted cells with the QIAGEN DNeasy Blood and Tissue Kit for TCRbeta CDR3 sequencing. Through immunoSEQ, high-throughput TCRbeta CDR3 sequencing was done commercially, including PCR amplification with internal controls and bias correction. As for the original processing: Unique productive TCRbeta sequences were defined by CDR3 nucleotide sequence when primers matched and otherwise by CDR3 amino acid sequence together with Vbeta and Jbeta genes. To correct sorting error, sequences shared between sorted populations at a frequency ratio of 2:1 or less were removed; the rest were assigned to the higher population. A sequence counted as donor-reactive if, in CFSE-low cells, the sequence had a frequency of at least 0.01% and was expanded at least 5-fold compared with unstimulated cells. Repertoire divergence was quantified by Jensen-Shannon divergence calculated from the top 100 TCRbeta sequences ranked by frequency. When a sample had multiple sequencing runs, each run was corrected for sorting error separately and the runs were then pooled. The table comes from immuneACCESS by way of TCRdb, which keeps in-frame sequences with V and J called. Part of the clones is missing from these tables; in studies checked, under half for an unresolved V gene and the rest for unknown reasons. That table supplies the V and J calls and clone size; D and trimming were determined from the DNA. This sample holds some 71,000 clones; roughly 89% were observed only once. The top ten clonotypes cover approximately 0.39% of the sample.

What the authors observed across the whole study: Because the PCR primers were changed over time for some patients, nucleotide-level comparison could not be performed across the samples from those patients. Donor-specific Treg expansion was found to exceed global Treg expansion in tolerant patients, suggesting antigen-driven rather than nonspecific expansion. The study was constrained by small patient numbers, and validation of the findings is required in larger populations and under other immunosuppression protocols. Although technical replication error seemed to be minimal, the question of biological reproducibility was not addressed directly. Expanding Tregs with activated donor B cells appeared to identify the most biologically relevant and donor-specific TCRbeta repertoire.

The germline V and J ends show losses of 6 bases and 4 bases respectively, and no gene match explains 12 bases of the junction. The cysteine opens and the phenylalanine closes a CDR3 of 15 amino acids. The read is trimmed to its CDR3 DNA, 45 bases read in frame from base 1. From a lookup of the germline V gene, CDR1 and CDR2 are SNHLY and FYNNEI. The time point label on this specimen signifies: blood sample drawn before combined kidney and bone marrow transplant. Unstimulated Tregs (CD4+CD25+CD127-), CD4+ non-Tregs (CD4+CD25-), CD4 and CD8 cells were FACS-sorted from thawed PBMCs. Patients were a few combined kidney and bone marrow transplant recipients from the ITN036ST trial, and only these trial subjects had samples available. Healthy control blood was processed to PBMCs by Ficoll density gradient and cryopreserved, and patient PBMCs were collected before and after transplant.

The sequence joins TRBV2 to TRBJ2-7, with TRBD2 matching 7 junction bases. Sequencing used CD4+ T cells from blood, obtained before the transplant. This clonotype was sampled from a human donor who received a combined kidney and bone marrow transplant. The CDR3 corresponds to CASRGGSPGRYEQYF. Read as DNA, the sequence is TGTGCCAGCAGGGGGGGGTCCCCAGGGAGGTACGAGCAGTACTTC.